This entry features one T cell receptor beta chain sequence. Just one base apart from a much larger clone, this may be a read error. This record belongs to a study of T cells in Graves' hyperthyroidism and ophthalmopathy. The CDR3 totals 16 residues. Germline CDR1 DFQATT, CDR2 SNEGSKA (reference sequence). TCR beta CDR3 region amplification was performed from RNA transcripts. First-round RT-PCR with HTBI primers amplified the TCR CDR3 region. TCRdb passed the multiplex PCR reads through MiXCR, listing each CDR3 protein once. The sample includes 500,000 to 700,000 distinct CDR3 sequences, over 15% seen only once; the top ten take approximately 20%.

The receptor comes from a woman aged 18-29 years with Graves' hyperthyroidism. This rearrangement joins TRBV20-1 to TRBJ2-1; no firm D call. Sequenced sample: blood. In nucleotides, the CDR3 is TGCAGTGCTAGAGGGGCAGTAGCTACTACCTACCATGAGCAGTTCTTC. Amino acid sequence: CSARGAVATTYHEQFF.